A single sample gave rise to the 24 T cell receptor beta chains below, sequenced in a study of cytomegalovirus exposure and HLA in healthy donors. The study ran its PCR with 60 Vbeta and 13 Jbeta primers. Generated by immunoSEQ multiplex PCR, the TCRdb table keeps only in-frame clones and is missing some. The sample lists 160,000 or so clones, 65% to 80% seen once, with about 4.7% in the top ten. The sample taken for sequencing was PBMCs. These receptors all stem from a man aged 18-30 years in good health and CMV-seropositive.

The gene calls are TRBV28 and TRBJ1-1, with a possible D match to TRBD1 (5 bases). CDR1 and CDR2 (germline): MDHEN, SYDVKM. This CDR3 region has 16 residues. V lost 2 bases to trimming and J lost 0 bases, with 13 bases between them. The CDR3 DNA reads TGTGCCAGCAGTTTACCCGGACAACTCATGAACACTGAAGCTTTCTTT. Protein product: CASSLPGQLMNTEAFF.

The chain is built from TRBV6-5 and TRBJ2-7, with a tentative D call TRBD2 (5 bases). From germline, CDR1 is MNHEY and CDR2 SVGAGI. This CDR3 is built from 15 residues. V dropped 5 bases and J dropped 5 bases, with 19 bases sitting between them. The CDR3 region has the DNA TGTGCCAGCAGTCCCACGGGGAGCAGTCGGAACGAGCAGTACGTC. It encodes CASSPTGSSRNEQYV.

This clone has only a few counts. CDR3 DNA: TGTGCCAGCACCTGGGACAGCAACAACTATGGCTACACCTTC. Translation: CASTWDSNNYGYTF. V and J are TRBV4-2 and TRBJ1-2, with 7 bases matching TRBD1. Germline CDR1 and CDR2: LGHNA and YNFKEQ. J gave up 2 bases and V 7 bases, and 7 bases lay outside the gene matches. This CDR3 has 14 residues.

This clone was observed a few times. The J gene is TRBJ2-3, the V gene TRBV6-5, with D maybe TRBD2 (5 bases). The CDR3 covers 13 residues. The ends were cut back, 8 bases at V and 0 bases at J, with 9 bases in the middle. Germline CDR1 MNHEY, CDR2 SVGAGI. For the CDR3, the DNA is TGTGCCAGCTGGGAGCGAAGCACAGATACGCAGTATTTT. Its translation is CASWERSTDTQYF.

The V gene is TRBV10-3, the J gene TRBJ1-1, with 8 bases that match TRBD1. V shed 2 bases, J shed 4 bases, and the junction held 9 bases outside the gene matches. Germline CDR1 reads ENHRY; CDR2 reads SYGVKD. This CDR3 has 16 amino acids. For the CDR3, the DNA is TGTGCCATCAGTGAGCAGGGGGCCGGGGTGGGCACTGAAGCTTTCTTT. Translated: CAISEQGAGVGTEAFF.

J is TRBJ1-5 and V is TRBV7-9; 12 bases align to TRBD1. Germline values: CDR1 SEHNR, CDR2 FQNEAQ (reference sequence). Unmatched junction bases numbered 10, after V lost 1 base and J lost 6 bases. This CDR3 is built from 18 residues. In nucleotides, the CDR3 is TGTGCCAGCAGCTTAGTCGGGACAGGGGGCAAAGGGAGTCAGCCCCAGCATTTT. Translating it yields CASSLVGTGGKGSQPQHF.

CDR3 coding DNA: TGTGCCAGTACTGCGGGGAGCCCCTCTAACTATGGCTACACCTTC. This gives the protein CASTAGSPSNYGYTF. The gene calls are TRBV19 and TRBJ1-2; D not resolved. Trimming shortened V by 7 bases and J by 0 bases, and 15 bases separated the two germline ends. The germline V gene has CDR1 LNHDA and CDR2 SQIVND (reference sequence). The CDR3 totals 15 residues.

CDR3 nucleotides: TGTGCCAGTAGTCCAGAGACAGGGGGCACTGAAGCTTTCTTT. Amino acid sequence: CASSPETGGTEAFF. V is TRBV19 and J is TRBJ1-1; 9 nucleotides align to TRBD1. CDR1 is LNHDA and CDR2 is SQIVND in the germline V gene (reference sequence). CDR3 length: 14 amino acids. J was trimmed by 4 bases and V by 5 bases; bases with no gene match: 5.

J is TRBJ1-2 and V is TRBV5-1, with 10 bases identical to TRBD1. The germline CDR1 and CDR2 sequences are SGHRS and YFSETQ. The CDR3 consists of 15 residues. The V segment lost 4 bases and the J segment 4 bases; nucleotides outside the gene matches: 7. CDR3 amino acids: CASSRDRGSTYGYTF. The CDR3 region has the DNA TGCGCCAGCAGCCGGGACAGGGGTTCCACCTATGGCTACACCTTC.

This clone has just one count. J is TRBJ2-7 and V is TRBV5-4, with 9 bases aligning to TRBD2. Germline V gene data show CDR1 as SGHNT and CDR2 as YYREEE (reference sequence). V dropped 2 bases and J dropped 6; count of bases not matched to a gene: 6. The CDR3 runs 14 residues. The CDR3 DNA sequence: TGTGCCAGCAGCTTTGGGCGGGGGGGTCCCGAGCAGTACGTC. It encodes CASSFGRGGPEQYV.

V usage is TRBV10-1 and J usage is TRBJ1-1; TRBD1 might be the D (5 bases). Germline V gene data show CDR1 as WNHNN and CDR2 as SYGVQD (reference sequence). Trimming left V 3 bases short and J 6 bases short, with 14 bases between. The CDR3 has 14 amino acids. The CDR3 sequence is CASSDPRQGPEAFF. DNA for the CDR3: TGCGCCAGCAGTGACCCTCGGCAGGGCCCTGAAGCTTTCTTT.

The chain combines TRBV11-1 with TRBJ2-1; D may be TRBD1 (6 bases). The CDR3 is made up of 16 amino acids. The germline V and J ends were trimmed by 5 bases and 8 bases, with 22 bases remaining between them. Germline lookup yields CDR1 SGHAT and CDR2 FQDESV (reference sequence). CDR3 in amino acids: CASSPSWGRIFDEQFF. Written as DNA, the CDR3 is TGTGCCAGCAGCCCCTCCTGGGGGCGGATTTTTGATGAGCAGTTCTTC.

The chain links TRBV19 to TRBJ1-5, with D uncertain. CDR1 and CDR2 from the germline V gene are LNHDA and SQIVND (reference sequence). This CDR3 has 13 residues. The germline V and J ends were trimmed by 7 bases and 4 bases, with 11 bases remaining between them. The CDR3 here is CASMREMNQPQHF. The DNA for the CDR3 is TGTGCCAGTATGAGGGAAATGAATCAGCCCCAGCATTTT. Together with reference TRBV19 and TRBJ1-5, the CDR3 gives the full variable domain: DGGITQSPKYLFRKEGQNVTLSCEQNLNHDAMYWYRQDPGQGLRLIYYSQIVNDFQKGDIAEGYSVSREKKESFPLTVTSAQKNPTAFYLCASMREMNQPQHFGDGTRLSIL.

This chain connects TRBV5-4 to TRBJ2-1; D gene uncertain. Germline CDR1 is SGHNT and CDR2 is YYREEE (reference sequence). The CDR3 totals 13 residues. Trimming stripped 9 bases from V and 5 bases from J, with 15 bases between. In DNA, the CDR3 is TGTGCCACCAGAATGATGCGCGACAATGAGCAGTTCTTC. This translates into CATRMMRDNEQFF.

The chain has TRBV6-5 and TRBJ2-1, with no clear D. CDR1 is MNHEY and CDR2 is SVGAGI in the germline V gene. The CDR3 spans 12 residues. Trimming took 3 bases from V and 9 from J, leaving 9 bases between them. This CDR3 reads CASSYATGEQFF. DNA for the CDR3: TGTGCCAGCAGTTATGCCACCGGTGAGCAGTTCTTC.

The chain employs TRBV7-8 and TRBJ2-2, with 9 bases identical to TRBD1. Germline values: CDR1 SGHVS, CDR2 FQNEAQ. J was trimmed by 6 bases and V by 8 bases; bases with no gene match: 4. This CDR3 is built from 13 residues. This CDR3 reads CASGRTGAGELFF. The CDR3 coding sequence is TGTGCCAGCGGGAGGACAGGGGCCGGGGAGCTGTTTTTT.

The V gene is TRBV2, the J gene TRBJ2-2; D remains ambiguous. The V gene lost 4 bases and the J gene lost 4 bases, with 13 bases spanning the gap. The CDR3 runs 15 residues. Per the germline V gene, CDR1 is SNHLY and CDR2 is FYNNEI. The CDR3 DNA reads TGTGCCAGCAGTGGATCGGTTTCTTCCACCGGGGAGCTGTTTTTT. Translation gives CASSGSVSSTGELFF.

In DNA, the CDR3 is TGCGCCAGCAGCTTGGTCAGGGGCACCGGGGAGCTGTTTTTT. Its protein product is CASSLVRGTGELFF. The rearrangement links TRBV5-1 to TRBJ2-2; D perhaps matches TRBD1 (6 bases). Trimming left V 0 bases short and J 4 bases short, with 7 bases between. CDR1 and CDR2 from the germline V gene are SGHRS and YFSETQ. The CDR3 is 14 amino acids.

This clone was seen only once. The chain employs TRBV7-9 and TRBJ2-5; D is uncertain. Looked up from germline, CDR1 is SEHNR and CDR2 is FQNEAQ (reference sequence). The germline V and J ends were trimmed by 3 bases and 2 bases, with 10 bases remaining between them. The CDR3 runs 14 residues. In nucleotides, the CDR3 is TGTGCCAGCAGCTTCTTGGCAGTGCAAGAGACCCAGTACTTC. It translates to CASSFLAVQETQYF. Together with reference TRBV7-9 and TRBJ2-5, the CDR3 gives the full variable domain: DTGVSQNPRHKITKRGQNVTFRCDPISEHNRLYWYRQTLGQGPEFLTYFQNEAQLEKSRLLSDRFSAERPKGSFSTLEIQRTEQGDSAMYLCASSFLAVQETQYFGPGTRLLVL.

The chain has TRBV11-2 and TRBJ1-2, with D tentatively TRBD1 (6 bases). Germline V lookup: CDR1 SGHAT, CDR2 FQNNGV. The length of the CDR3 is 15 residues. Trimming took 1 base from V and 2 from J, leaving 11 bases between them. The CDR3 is CASSLGAGANYGYTF. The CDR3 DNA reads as TGTGCCAGCAGCTTAGGGGCAGGGGCCAACTATGGCTACACCTTC.

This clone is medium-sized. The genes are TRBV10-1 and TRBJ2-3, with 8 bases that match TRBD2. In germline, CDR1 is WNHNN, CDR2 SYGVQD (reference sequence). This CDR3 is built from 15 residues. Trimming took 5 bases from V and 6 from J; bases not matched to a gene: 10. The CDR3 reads CASSPGLGPSDTQYF. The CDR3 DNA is TGCGCCAGCAGTCCGGGACTAGGGCCATCGGATACGCAGTATTTT.

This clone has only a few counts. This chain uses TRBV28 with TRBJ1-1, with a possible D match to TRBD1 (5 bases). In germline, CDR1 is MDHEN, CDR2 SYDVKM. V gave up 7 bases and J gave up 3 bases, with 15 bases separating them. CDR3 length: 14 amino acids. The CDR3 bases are TGTGCCAGCATCCCCCGGGGGGATTACACTGAAGCTTTCTTT. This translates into CASIPRGDYTEAFF.

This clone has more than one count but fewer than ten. CDR3 region: CASSLNGGRANVLTF. The CDR3 region has the DNA TGTGCCAGCAGCTTAAACGGGGGTAGGGCCAACGTCCTGACTTTC. V gene TRBV7-3 combines with J gene TRBJ2-6, with D maybe TRBD2 (6 bases). V lost 1 base, J lost 5 bases, and 9 bases lay in between. The V gene's germline CDR1 is SGHTA and CDR2 FQGTGA. CDR3 length: 15 amino acids. The variable domain in full, completed from reference TRBV7-3 and TRBJ2-6, reads GAGVSQTPSNKVTEKGKYVELRCDPISGHTALYWYRQSLGQGPEFLIYFQGTGAADDSGLPNDRFFAVRPEGSVSTLKIQRTERGDSAVYLCASSLNGGRANVLTFGAGSRLTVL.

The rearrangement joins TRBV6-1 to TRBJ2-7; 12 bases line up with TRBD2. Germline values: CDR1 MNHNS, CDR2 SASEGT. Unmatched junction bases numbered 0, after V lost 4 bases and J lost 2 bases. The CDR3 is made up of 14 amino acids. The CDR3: CASSGTSGTYEQYV. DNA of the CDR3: TGTGCCAGCAGTGGGACTAGCGGGACCTACGAGCAGTACGTC.